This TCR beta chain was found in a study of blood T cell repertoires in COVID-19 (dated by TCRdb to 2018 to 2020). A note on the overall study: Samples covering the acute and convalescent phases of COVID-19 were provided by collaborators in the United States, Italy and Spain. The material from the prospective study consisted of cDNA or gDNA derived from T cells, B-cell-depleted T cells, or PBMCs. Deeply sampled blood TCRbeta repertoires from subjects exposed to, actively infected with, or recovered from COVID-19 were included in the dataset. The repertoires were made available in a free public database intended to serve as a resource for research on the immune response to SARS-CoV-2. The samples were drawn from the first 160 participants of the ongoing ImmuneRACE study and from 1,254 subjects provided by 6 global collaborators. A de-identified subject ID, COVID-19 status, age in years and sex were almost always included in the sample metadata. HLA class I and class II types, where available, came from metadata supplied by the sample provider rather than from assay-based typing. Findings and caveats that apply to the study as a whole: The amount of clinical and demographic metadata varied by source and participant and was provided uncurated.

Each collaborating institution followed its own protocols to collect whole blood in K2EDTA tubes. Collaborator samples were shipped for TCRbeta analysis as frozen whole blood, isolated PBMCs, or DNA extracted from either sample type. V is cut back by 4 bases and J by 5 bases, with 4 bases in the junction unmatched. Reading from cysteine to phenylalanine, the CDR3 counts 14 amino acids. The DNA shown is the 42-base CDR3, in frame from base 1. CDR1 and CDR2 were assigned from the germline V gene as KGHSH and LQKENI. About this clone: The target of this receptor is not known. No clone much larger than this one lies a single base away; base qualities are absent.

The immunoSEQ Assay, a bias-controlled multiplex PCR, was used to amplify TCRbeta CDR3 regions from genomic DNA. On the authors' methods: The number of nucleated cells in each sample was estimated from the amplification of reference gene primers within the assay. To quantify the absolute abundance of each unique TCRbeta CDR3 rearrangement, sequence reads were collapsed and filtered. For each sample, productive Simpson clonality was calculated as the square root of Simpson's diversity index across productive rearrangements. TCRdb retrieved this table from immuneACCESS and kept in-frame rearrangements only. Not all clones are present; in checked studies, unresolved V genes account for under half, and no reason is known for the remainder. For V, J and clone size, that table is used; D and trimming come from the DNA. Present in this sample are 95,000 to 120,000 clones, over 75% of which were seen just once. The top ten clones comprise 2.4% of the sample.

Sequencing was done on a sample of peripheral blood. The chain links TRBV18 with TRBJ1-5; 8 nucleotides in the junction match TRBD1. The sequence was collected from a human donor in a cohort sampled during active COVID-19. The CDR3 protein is CASSLQGADQPQHF. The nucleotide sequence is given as TGTGCCAGCTCACTGCAGGGGGCCGATCAGCCCCAGCATTTT.